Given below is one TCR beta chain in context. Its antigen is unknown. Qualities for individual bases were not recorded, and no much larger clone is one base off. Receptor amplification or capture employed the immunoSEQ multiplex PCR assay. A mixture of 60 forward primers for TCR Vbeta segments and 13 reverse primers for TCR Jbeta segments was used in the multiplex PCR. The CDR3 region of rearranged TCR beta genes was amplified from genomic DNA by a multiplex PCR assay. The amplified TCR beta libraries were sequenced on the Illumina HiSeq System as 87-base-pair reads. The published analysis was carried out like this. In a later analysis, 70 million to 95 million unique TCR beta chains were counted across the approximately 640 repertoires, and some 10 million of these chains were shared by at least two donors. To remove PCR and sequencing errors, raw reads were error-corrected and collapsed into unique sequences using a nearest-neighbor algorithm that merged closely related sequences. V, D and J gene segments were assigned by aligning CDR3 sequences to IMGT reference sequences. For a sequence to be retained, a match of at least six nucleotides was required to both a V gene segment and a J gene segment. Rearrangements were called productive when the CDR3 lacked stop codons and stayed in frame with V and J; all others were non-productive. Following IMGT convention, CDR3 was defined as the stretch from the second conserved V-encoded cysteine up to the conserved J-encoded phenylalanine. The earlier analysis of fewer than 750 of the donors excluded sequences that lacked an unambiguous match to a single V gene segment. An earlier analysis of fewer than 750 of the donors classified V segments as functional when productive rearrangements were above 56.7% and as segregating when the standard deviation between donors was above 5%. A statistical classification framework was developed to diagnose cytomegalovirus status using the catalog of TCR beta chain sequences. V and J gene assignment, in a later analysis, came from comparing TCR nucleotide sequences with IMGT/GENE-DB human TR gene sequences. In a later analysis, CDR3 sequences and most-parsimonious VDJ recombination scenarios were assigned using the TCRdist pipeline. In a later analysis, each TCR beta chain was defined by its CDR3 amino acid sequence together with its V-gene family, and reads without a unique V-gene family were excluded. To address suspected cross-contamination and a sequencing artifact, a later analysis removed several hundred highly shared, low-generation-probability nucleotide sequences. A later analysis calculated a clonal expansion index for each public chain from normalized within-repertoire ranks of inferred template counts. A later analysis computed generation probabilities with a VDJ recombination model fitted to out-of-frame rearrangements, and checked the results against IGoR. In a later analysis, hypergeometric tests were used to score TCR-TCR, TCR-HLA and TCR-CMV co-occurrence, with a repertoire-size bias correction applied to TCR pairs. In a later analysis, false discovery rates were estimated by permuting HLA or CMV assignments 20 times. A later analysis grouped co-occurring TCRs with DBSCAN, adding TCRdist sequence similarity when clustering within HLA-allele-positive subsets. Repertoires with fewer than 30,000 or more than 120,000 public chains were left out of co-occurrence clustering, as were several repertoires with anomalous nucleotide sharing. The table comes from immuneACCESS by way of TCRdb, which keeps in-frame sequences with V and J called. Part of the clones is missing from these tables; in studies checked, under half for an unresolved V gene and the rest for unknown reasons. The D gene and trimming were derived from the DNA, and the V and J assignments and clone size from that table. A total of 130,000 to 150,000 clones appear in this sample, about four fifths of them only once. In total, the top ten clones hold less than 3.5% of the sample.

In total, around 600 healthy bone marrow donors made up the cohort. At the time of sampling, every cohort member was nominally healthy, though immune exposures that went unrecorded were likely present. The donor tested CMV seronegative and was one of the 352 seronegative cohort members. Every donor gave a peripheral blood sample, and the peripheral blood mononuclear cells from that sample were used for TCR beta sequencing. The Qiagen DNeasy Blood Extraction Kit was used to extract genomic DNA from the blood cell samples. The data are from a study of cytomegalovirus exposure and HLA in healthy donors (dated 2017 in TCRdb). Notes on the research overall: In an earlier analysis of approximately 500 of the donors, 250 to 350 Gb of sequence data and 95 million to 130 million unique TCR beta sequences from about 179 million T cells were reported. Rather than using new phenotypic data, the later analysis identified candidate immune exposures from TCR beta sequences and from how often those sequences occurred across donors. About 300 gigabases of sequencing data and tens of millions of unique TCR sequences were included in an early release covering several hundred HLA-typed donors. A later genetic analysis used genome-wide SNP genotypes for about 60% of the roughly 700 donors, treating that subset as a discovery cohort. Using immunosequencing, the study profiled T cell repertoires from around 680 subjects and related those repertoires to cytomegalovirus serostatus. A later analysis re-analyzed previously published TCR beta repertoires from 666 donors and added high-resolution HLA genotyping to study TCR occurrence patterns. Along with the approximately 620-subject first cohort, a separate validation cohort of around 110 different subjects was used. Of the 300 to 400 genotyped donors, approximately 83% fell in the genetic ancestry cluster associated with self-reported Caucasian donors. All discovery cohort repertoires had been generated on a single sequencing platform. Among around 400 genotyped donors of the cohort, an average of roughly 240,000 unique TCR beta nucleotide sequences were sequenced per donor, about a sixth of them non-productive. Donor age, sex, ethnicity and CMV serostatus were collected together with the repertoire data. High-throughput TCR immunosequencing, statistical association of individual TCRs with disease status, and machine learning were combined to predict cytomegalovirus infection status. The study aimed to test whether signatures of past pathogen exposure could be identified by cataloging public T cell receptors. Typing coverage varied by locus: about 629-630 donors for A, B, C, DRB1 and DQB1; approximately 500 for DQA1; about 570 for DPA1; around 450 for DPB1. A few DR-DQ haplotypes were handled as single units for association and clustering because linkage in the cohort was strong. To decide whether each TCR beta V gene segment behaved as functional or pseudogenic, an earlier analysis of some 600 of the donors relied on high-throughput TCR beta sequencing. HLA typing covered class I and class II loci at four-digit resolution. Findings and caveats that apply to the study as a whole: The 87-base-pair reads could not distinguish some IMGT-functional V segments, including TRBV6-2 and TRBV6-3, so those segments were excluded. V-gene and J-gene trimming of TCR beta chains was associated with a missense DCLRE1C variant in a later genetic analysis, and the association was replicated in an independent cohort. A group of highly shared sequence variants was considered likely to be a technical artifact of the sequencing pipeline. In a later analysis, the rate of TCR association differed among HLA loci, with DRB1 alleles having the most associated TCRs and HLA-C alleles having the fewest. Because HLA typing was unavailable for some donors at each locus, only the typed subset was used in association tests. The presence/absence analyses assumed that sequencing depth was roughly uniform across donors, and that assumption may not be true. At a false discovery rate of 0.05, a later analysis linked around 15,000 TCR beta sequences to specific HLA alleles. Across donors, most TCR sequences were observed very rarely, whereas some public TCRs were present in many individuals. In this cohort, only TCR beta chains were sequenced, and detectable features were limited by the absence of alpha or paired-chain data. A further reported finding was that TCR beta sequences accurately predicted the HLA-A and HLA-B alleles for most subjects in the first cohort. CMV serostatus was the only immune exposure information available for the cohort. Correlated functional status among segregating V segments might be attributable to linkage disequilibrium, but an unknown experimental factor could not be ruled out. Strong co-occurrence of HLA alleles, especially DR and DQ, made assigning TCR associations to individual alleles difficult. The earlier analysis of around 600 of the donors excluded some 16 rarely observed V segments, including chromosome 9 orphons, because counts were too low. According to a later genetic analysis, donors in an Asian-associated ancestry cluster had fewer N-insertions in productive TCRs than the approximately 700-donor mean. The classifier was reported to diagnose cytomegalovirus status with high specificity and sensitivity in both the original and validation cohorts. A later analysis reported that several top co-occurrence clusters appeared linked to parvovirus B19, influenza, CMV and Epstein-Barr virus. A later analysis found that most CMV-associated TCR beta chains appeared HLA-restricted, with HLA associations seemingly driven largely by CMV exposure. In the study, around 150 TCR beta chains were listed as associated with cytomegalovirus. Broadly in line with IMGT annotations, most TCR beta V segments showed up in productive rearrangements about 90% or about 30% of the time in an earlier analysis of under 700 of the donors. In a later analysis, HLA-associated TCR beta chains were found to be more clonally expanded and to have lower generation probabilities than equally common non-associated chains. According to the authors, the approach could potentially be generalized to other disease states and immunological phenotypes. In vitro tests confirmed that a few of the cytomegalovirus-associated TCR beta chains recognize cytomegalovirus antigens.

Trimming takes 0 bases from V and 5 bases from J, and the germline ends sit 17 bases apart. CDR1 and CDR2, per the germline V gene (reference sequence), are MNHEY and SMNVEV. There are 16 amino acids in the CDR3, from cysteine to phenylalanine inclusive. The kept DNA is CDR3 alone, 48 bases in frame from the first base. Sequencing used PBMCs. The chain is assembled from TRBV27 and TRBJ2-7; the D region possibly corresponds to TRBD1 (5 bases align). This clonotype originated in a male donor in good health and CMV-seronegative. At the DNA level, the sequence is TGTGCCAGCAGTTTATCGCAGGGTTTTAATCTTGACGAGCAGTACTTC. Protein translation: CASSLSQGFNLDEQYF.